This T cell receptor (beta chain) stems from a study of T-cell reconstitution after alpha-beta-depleted transplantation in children (dated by TCRdb to the mid-2010s). About the investigation overall: The study quantitatively tracked T-cell immune reconstitution after TCRalphabeta/CD19-depleted allogeneic hematopoietic cell transplantation in children using TCR repertoire profiling. The paper's findings and limits, for the study overall: Over subsequent months, a decline in hyperexpanded clone frequencies was noted, and after one year, T-cell counts and TCRbeta diversity were mostly ascribed to newly produced T cells. The apparently early alphabetaT-cell count recovery about two months after transplant was reportedly dependent on only several hundred rapidly expanded clones derived from non-depleted graft cells. In some patients, the high TCRbeta diversity seen at day 60 was put down to recipient T cells and intrathymic progenitors that had survived conditioning.

This clonotype was picked up many times. Its antigen is unknown. There are no base qualities to consult, and no much larger clone falls within one base. The method was PCR. This sample was sequenced with an Illumina HiSeq 2500. To normalize quantification of the TCRbeta repertoire, the TCR libraries were built with molecular barcoding that relied on unique molecular identifiers. Starting from the raw public reads, TCRdb applied fastp trimming at Q25, assembled clones with MiXCR and retained in-frame beta chains. Rows with a matching CDR3 protein are joined into one entry that keeps the most common DNA and genes. For this sample the table gives 100,000 to 150,000 distinct CDR3 sequences, of which 23% were detected only once. Roughly a tenth of the sample lies in the top ten. Read against the paper, the sample's treatment or condition label means: allogeneic hematopoietic cell transplantation with graft depleted of TCRalphabeta T cells and CD19 B cells. TCRalphabeta/CD19-depleted allogeneic hematopoietic cell grafts were given to the transplant recipients, all of whom were children.

Measured from the cysteine to the phenylalanine, the CDR3 is 14 residues long. Only CDR3 DNA is held: 42 bases, read in frame from base 1. Cut back by 4 bases and 1 base, the V and J ends lie 8 bases apart. The germline V gene (reference sequence) gives CDR1 as SGHAT and CDR2 as FQDESV. The chain links TRBV11-1 with TRBJ2-1; perhaps TRBD1 is the D gene, with 6 bases matching. The specimen comprised PBMCs, mostly from graft donor cells, sampled 180 days after TCRalphabeta/CD19-depleted stem cell transplant. This sequence was found in a male patient under 10 years old who had a stem cell transplant for chronic granulomatous disease, so the T cells may come from the graft donor. The CDR3 reads CASSSTGSYNEQFF. The nucleotide sequence is TGTGCCAGCAGCTCGACAGGATCCTACAATGAGCAGTTCTTC.